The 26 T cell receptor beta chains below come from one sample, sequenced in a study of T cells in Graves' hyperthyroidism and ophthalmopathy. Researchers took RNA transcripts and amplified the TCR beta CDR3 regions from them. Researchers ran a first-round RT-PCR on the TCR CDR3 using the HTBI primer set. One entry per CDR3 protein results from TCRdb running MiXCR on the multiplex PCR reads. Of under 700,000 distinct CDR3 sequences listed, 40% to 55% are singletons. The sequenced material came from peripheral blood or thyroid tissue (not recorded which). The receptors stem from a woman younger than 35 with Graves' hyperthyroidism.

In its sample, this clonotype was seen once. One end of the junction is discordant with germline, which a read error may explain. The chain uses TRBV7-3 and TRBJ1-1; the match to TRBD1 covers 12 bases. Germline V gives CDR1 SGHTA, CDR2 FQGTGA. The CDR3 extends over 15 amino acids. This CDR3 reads CASSQPGQGAVEAFF. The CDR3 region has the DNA TGCGCCAGCAGCCAGCCGGGACAGGGGGCGGTTGAAGCTTTCTTT. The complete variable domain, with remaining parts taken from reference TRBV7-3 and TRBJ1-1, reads GAGVSQTPSNKVTEKGKYVELRCDPISGHTALYWYRQSLGQGPEFLIYFQGTGAADDSGLPNDRFFAVRPEGSVSTLKIQRTERGDSAVYLCASSQPGQGAVEAFFGQGTRLTVV.

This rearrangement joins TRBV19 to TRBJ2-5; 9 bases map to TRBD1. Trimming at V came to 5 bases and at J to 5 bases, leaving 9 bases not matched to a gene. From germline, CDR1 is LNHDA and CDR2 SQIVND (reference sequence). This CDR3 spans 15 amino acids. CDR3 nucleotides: TGTGCCAGTAGTGTAGGACAGGGGAGCGGGGAGACCCAGTACTTC. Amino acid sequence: CASSVGQGSGETQYF.

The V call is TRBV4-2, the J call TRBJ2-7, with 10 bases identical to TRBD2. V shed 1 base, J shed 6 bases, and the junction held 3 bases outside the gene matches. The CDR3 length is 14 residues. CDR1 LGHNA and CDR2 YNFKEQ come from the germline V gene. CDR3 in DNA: TGTGCCAGCAGCCAAGTAGCGGGAGGAGTCGAGCAGTACTTC. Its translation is CASSQVAGGVEQYF.

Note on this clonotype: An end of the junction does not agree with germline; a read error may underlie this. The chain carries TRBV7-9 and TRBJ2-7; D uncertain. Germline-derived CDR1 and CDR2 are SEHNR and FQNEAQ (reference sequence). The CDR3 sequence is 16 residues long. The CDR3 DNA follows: TGCGCCAGCAGCAGATCCGCGGCTGTGAGCTCCTACGAGCAGTACTTC. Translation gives CASSRSAAVSSYEQYF.

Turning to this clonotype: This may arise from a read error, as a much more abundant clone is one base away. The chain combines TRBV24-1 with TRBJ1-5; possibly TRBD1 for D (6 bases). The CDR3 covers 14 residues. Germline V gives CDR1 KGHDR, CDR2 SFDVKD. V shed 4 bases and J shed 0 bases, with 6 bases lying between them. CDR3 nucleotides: TGTGCCACCAGTGAAGGGGGTAGCAATCAGCCCCAGCATTTT. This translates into CATSEGGSNQPQHF.

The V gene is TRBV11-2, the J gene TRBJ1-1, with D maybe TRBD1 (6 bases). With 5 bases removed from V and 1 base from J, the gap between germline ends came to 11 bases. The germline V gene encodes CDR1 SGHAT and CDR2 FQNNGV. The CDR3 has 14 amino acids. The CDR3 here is CASSRQDGNTEAFF. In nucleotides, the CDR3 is TGTGCCAGCAGCAGACAGGATGGGAACACTGAAGCTTTCTTT.

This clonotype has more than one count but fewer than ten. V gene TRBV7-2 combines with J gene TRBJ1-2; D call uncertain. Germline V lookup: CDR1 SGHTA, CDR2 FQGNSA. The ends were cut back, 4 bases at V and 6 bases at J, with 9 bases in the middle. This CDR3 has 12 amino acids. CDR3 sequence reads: CASSSKGHGYTF. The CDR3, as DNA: TGTGCCAGCAGCTCAAAGGGCCATGGCTACACCTTC.

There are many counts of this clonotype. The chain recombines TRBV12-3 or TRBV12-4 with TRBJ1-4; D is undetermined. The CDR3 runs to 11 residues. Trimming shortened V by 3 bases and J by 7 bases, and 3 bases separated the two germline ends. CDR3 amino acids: CASSFAEKLFF. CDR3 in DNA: TGTGCCAGCAGTTTTGCTGAAAAACTGTTTTTT.

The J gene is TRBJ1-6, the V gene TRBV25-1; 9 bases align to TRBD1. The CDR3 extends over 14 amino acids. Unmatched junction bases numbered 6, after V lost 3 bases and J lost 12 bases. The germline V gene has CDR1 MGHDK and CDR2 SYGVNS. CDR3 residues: CASSDGTGRGPLHF. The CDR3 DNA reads TGTGCCAGCAGTGACGGGACAGGGAGAGGACCCCTCCACTTT.

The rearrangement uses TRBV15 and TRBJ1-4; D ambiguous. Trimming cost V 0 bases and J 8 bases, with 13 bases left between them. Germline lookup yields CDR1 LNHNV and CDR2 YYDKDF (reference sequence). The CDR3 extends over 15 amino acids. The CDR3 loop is CATSRDRAAGEKLFF. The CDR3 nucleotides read TGTGCCACCAGCAGAGATCGGGCGGCGGGCGAAAAACTGTTTTTT.

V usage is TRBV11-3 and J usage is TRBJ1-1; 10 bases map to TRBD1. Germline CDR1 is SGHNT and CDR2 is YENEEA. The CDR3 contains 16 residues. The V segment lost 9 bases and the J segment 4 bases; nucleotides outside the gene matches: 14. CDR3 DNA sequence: TGTGCCAGTAGCCCCCGGGACAGGGGAAGGGGCACTGAAGCTTTCTTT. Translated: CASSPRDRGRGTEAFF.

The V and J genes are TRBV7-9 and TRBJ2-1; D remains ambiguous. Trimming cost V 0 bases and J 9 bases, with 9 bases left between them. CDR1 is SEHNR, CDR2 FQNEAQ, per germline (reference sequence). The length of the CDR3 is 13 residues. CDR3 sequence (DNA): TGTGCCAGCAGCTTAGCACGGTCCACTGAGCAGTTCTTC. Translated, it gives CASSLARSTEQFF.

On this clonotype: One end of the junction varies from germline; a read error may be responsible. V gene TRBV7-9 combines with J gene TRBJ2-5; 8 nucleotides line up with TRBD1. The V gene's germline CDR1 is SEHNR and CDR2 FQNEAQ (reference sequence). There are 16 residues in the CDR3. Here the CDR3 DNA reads TGTGTCAGCAGCTTAACGAGACAGGGGTGGAAAGAGACCCAGTACTTC. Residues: CVSSLTRQGWKETQYF.

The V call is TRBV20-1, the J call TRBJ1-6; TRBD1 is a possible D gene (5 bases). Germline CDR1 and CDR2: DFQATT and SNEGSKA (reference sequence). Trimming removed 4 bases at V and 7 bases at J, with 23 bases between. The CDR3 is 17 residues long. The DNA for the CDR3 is TGCAGTGCTAAATCGGGGGGGGAACTTCACAGGAATTCACCCCTCCACTTT. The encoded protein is CSAKSGGELHRNSPLHF.

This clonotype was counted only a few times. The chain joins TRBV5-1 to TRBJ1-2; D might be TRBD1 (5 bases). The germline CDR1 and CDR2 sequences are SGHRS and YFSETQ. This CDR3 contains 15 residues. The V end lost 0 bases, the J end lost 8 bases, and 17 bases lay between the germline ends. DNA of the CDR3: TGCGCCAGCAGCTTGGACCGGGACGGCCTTCCGGGCTACACCTTC. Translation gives CASSLDRDGLPGYTF. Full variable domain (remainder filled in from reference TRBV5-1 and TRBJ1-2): KAGVTQTPRYLIKTRGQQVTLSCSPISGHRSVSWYQQTPGQGLQFLFEYFSETQRNKGNFPGRFSGRQFSNSRSEMNVSTLELGDSALYLCASSLDRDGLPGYTFGSGTRLTVV.

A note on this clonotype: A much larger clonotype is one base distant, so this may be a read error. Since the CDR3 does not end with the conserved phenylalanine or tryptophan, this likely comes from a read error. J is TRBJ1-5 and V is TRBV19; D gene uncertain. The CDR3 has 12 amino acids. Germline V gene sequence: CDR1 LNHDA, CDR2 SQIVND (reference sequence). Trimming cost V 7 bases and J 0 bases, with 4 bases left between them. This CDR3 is CASTNSNQPQHL. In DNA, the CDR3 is TGTGCCAGTACTAATAGCAATCAGCCCCAGCATCTT.

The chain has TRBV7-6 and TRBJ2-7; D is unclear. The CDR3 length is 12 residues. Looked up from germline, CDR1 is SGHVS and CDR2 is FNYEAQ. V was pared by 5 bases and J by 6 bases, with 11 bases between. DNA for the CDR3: TGTGCCAGCAGCCAGTACTTTCGCGAGCAGTACTTC. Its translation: CASSQYFREQYF.

CDR3 bases: TGTGCCAGCTCACTTCGTGCGACAGGGGGTAGCAATCAGCCCCAGCATTTT. It is translated as CASSLRATGGSNQPQHF. The rearrangement uses TRBV11-2 and TRBJ1-5, with 9 bases aligning to TRBD1. Per the germline V gene, CDR1 is SGHAT and CDR2 is FQNNGV. This CDR3 has 17 amino acids. The V gene end was trimmed by 8 bases and the J gene end by 0 bases; junction bases not matched to a gene: 11.

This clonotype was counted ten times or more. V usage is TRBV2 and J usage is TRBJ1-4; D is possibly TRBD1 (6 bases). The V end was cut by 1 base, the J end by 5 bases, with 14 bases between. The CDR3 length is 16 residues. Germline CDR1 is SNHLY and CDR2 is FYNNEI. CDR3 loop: CASSEGMQGPNEKLFF. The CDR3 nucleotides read TGTGCCAGCAGTGAAGGGATGCAGGGGCCAAATGAAAAACTGTTTTTT.

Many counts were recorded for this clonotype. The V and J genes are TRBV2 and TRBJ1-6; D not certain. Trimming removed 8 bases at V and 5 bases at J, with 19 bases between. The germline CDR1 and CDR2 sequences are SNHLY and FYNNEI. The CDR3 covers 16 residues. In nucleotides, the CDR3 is TGTGCCAGCGAACATCCCAGACATCAACATAATTCACCCCTCCACTTT. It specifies CASEHPRHQHNSPLHF.

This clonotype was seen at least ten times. CDR3 bases: TGTGCCAGCACCAGGGGTGTCGGTCAGCCCCAGCATTTT. This gives the protein CASTRGVGQPQHF. The chain has TRBV7-9 and TRBJ1-5, with a possible D match to TRBD1 (6 bases). The length of the CDR3 is 13 residues. The germline V gene has CDR1 SEHNR and CDR2 FQNEAQ (reference sequence). V lost 7 bases to trimming and J lost 6 bases, with 13 bases between them.

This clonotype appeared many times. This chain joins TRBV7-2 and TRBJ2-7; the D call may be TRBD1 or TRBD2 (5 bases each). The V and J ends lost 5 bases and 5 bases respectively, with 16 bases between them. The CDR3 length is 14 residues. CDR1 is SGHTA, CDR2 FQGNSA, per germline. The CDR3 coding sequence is TGTGCCAGCAGCCGAAACGCGCAGGGACACGAGCAGTACTTC. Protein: CASSRNAQGHEQYF.

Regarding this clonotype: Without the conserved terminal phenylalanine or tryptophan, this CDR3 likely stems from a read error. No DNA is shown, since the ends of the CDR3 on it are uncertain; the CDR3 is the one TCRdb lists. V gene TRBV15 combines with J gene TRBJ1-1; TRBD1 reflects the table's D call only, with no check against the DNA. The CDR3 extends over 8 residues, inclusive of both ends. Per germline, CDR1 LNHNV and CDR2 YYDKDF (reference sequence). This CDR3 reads CATSRDRG.

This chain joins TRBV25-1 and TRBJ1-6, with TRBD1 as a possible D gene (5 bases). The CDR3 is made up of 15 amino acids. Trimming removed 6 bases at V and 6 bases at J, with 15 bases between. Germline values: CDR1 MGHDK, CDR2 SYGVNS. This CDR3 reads CASSQGSRANSPLHF. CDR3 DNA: TGTGCCAGCAGCCAAGGCAGCAGGGCTAATTCACCCCTCCACTTT.

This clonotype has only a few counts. CDR3 DNA: TGCAGTGCCCATCGAACAGATACGCAGTATTTT. Translating it yields CSAHRTDTQYF. The J gene is TRBJ2-3, the V gene TRBV20-1, with unresolved D. Germline V CDR1 and CDR2: DFQATT, SNEGSKA (reference sequence). The V gene lost 6 bases and the J gene lost 3 bases, with 7 bases spanning the gap. The CDR3 loop spans 11 amino acids.

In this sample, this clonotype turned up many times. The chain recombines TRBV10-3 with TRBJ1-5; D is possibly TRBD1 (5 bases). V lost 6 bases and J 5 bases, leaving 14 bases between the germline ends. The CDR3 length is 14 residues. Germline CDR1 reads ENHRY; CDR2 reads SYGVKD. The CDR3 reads CAISGAGTYQPQHF. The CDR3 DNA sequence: TGTGCCATCAGCGGGGCAGGGACTTATCAGCCCCAGCATTTT.